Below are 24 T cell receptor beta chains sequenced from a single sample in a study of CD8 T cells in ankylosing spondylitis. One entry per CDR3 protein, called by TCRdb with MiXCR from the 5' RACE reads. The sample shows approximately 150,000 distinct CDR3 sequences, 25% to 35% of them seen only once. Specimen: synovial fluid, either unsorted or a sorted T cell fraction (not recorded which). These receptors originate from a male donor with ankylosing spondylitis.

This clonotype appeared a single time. As DNA, the CDR3 is TGTGCCAGCAGCTTTTCCTACGGACATGGAGGCTACACCTTC. Protein product: CASSFSYGHGGYTF. The chain uses TRBV7-9 and TRBJ1-2; a possible D gene is TRBD1 (5 bases). The V end lost 3 bases, the J end lost 8 bases, and 16 bases lay between the germline ends. Germline CDR1 and CDR2: SEHNR and FQNEAQ (reference sequence). This CDR3 is 14 amino acids long.

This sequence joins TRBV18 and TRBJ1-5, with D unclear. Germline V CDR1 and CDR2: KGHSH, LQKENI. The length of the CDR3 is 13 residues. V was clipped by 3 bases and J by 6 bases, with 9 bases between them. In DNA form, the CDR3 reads TGTGCCAGCTCACCGGAGGTGGCTCAGCCCCAGCATTTT. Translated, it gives CASSPEVAQPQHF.

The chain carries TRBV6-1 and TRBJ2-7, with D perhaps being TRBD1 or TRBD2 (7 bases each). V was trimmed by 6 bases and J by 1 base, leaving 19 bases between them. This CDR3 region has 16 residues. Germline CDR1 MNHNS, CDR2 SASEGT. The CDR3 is CASSRSGGGYSYEQYF. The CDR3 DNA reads TGTGCCAGCAGCAGATCAGGGGGGGGCTATTCCTACGAGCAGTACTTC.

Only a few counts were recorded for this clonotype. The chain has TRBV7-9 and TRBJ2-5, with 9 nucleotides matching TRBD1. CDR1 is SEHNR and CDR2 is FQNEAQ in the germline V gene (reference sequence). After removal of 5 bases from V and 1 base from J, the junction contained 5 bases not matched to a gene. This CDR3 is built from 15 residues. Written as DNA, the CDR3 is TGTGCCAGCAGCCCCGACAGGGGGGGCCAAGAGACCCAGTACTTC. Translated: CASSPDRGGQETQYF.

CDR3 DNA sequence: TGTGCCTGGAGCCCGATGAGACAGAACACTGAAGCTTTCTTT. This translates into CAWSPMRQNTEAFF. The genes are TRBV30 and TRBJ1-1; D gene uncertain. Germline lookup yields CDR1 GTSNPN and CDR2 SVGIG (reference sequence). CDR3 length: 14 residues. Trimming removed 3 bases at V and 1 base at J, with 12 bases between.

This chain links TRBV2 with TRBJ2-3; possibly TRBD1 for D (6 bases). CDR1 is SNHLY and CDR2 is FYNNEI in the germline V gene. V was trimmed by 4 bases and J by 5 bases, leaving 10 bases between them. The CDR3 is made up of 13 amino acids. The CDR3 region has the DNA TGTGCCAGCAGTGGTGGGGGCCTAGATACGCAGTATTTT. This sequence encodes CASSGGGLDTQYF.

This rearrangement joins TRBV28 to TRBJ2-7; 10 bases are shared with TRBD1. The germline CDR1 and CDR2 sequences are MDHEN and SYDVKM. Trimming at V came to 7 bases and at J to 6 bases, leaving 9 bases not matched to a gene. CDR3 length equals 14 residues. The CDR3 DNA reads TGTGCCAGCAACGGGGGACAGGGGTTTCGCGAGCAGTACTTC. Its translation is CASNGGQGFREQYF.

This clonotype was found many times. Here the CDR3 reads CASSQEASGNTIYF. As DNA, the CDR3 is TGTGCCAGCAGCCAAGAGGCATCTGGAAACACCATATATTTT. V gene TRBV3-1 combines with J gene TRBJ1-3; D uncertain. This CDR3 is built from 14 residues. The germline V gene encodes CDR1 LGHDT and CDR2 YNNKEL (reference sequence). V lost 0 bases and J 1 base, leaving 4 bases between the germline ends.

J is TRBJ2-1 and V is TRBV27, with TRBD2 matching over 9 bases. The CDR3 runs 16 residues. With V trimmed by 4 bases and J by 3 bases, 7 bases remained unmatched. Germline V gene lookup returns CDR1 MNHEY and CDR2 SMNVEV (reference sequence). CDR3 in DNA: TGTGCCAGCAGTTCGATAGCGGGAGTGGTCTACAATGAGCAGTTCTTC. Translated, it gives CASSSIAGVVYNEQFF.

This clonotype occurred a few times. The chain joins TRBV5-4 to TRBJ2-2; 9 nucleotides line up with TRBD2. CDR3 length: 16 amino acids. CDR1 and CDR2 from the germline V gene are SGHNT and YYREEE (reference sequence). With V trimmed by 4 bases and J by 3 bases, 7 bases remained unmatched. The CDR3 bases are TGTGCCAGCAGCACTCGGACTAGCGCCTACACCGGGGAGCTGTTTTTT. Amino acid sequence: CASSTRTSAYTGELFF.

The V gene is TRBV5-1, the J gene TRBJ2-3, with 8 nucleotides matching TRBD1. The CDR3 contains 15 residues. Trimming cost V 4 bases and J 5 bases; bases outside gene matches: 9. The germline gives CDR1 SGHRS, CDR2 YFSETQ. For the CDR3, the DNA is TGCGCCAGCAGCCAAGGACAGGGCGGTAGAGATACGCAGTATTTT. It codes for CASSQGQGGRDTQYF.

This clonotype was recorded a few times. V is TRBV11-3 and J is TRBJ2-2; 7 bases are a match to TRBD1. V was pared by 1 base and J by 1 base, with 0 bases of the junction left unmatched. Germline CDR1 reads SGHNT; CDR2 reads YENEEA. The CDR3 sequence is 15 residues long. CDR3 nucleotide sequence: TGTGCCAGCAGCTTAGGACAGGGGAACACCGGGGAGCTGTTTTTT. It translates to CASSLGQGNTGELFF.

The CDR3 loop is CASFRGGDRNQPQHF. The CDR3, as DNA: TGTGCCAGCTTCCGGGGGGGGGACCGCAATCAGCCCCAGCATTTT. The rearrangement links TRBV2 to TRBJ1-5; D may be TRBD1 (5 bases). Germline assignment: CDR1 SNHLY and CDR2 FYNNEI. Between the trimmed V and J ends, which lost 8 bases and 2 bases, there was a span of 16 bases. CDR3 length: 15 amino acids. The full variable domain, rest sourced from reference TRBV2 and TRBJ1-5, is EPEVTQTPSHQVTQMGQEVILRCVPISNHLYFYWYRQILGQKVEFLVSFYNNEISEKSEIFDDQFSVERPDGSNFTLKIRSTKLEDSAMYFCASFRGGDRNQPQHFGDGTRLSIL.

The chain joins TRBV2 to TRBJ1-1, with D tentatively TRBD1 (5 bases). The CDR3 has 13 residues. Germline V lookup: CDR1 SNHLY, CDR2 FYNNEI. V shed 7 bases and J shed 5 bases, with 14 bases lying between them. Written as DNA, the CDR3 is TGTGCCAGCACCCCGGGACCCCAGACTGAAGCTTTCTTT. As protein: CASTPGPQTEAFF.

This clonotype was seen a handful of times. The CDR3: CASSLSPGASGYTF. DNA for the CDR3: TGTGCCAGCAGTTTAAGCCCAGGAGCGAGTGGCTACACCTTC. The V call is TRBV12-3 or TRBV12-4, the J call TRBJ1-2; D is undetermined. This CDR3 region has 14 residues. With 2 bases removed from V and 7 bases from J, the gap between germline ends came to 14 bases.

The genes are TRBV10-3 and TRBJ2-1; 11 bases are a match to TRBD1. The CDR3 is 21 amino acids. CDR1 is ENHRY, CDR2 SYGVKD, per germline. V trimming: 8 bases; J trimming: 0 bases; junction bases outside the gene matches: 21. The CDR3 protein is CAIRTGGLGGNTRSSYNEQFF. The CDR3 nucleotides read TGTGCCATCCGGACAGGGGGCCTAGGAGGAAACACTAGGAGCTCCTACAATGAGCAGTTCTTC.

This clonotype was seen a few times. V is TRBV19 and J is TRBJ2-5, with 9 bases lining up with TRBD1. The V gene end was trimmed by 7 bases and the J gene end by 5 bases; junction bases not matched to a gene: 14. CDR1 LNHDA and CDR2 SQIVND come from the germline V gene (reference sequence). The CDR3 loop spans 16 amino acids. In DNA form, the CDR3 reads TGTGCCAGTACCGGGACAGGGAGCAAAATGGGGGAGACCCAGTACTTC. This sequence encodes CASTGTGSKMGETQYF.

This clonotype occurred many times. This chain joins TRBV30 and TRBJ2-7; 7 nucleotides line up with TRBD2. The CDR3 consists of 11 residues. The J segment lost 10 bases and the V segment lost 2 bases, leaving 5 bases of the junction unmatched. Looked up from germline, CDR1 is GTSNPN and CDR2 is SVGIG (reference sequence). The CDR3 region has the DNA TGTGCCTGGAGTTGGGAGGGACTCCAGTACTTC. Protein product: CAWSWEGLQYF.

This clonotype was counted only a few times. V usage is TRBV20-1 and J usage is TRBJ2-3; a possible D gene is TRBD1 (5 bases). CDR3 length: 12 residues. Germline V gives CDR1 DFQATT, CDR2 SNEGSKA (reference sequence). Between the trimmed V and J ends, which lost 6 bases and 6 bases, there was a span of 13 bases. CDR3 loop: CSALDRYDTQYF. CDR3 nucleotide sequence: TGCAGTGCCTTAGACAGATACGATACGCAGTATTTT.

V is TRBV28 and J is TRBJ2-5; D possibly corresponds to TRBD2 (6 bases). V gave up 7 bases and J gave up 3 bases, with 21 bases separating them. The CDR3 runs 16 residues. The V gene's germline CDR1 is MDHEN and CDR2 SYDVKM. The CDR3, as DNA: TGTGCCAGCATGTCGGCTAGCGCGCGACGGGAAGAGACCCAGTACTTC. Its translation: CASMSASARREETQYF.

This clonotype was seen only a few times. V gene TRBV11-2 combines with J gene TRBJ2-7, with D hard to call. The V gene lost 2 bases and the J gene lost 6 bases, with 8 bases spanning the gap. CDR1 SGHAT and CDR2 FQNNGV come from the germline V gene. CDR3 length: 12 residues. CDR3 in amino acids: CASSLPFSEQYF. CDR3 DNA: TGTGCCAGCAGCTTACCCTTTTCCGAGCAGTACTTC. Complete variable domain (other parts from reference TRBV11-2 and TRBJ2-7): EAGVAQSPRYKIIEKRQSVAFWCNPISGHATLYWYQQILGQGPKLLIQFQNNGVVDDSQLPKDRFSAERLKGVDSTLKIQPAKLEDSAVYLCASSLPFSEQYFGPGTRLTVT.

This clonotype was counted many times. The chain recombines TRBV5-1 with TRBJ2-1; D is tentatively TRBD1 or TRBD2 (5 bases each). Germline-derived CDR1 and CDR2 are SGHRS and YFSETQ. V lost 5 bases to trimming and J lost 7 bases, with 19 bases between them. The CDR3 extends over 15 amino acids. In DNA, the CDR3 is TGCGCCAGCAGTCTGACCGGGACGACGTTGAATGAGCAGTTCTTC. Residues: CASSLTGTTLNEQFF. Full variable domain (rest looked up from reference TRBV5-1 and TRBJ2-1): KAGVTQTPRYLIKTRGQQVTLSCSPISGHRSVSWYQQTPGQGLQFLFEYFSETQRNKGNFPGRFSGRQFSNSRSEMNVSTLELGDSALYLCASSLTGTTLNEQFFGPGTRLTVL.

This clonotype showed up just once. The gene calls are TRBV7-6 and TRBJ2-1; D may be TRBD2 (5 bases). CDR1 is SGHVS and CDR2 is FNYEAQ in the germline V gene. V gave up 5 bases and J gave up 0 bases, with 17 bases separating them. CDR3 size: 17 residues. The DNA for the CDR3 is TGTGCCAGCAGCCCTCCGGGTCGGGCGGGCTCCTACAATGAGCAGTTCTTC. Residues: CASSPPGRAGSYNEQFF.

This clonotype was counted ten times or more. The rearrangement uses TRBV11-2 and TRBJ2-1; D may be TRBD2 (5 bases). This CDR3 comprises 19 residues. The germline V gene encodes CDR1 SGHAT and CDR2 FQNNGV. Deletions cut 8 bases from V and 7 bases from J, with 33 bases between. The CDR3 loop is CASRGDPDPKAGVWNEQFF. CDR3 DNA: TGTGCCAGCCGAGGAGATCCTGACCCTAAGGCGGGCGTTTGGAATGAGCAGTTCTTC.